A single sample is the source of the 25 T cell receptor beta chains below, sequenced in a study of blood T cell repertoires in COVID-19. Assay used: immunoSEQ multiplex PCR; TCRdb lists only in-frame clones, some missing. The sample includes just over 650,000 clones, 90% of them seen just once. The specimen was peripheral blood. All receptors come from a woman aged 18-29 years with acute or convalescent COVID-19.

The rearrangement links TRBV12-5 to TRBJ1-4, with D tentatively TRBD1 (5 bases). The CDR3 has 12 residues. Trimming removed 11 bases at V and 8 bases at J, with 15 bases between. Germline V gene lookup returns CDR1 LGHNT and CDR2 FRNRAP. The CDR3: CALGEGHEKLFF. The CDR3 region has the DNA TGTGCTCTGGGGGAGGGTCACGAAAAACTGTTTTTT.

CDR3 amino acids: CACLGQNTGELFF. The CDR3 DNA is TGTGCCTGTTTAGGACAGAACACCGGGGAGCTGTTTTTT. V gene TRBV30 combines with J gene TRBJ2-2; D is perhaps TRBD1 (5 bases). Germline CDR1 is GTSNPN and CDR2 is SVGIG (reference sequence). V was cut by 6 bases and J by 1 base, with 9 bases left in between. The CDR3 contains 13 residues.

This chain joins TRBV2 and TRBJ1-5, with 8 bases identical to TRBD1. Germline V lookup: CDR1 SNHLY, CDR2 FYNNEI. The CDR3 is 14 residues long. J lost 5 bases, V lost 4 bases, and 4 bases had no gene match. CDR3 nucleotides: TGTGCCAGCAGTGGTCAGGGGGCCCATCAGCCCCAGCATTTT. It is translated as CASSGQGAHQPQHF. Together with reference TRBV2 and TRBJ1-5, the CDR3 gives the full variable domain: EPEVTQTPSHQVTQMGQEVILRCVPISNHLYFYWYRQILGQKVEFLVSFYNNEISEKSEIFDDQFSVERPDGSNFTLKIRSTKLEDSAMYFCASSGQGAHQPQHFGDGTRLSIL.

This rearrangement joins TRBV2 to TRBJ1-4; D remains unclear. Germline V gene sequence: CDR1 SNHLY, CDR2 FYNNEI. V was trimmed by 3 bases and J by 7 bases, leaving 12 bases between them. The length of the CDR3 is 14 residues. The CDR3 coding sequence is TGTGCCAGCAGTGATCGAGGGAAGGGTGAAAAACTGTTTTTT. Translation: CASSDRGKGEKLFF.

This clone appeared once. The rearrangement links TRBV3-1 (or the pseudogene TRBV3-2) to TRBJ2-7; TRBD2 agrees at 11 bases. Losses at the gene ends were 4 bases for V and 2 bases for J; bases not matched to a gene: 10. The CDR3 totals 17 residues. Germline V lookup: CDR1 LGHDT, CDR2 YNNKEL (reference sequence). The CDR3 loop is CASSPGPSGGFTYEQYF. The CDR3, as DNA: TGTGCCAGCAGCCCCGGGCCTAGCGGGGGGTTCACCTACGAGCAGTACTTC.

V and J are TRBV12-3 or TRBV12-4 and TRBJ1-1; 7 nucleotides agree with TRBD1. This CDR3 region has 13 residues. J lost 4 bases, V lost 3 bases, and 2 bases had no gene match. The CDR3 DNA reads TGTGCCAGCAGTTTGGGACAGATCACTGAAGCTTTCTTT. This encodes CASSLGQITEAFF.

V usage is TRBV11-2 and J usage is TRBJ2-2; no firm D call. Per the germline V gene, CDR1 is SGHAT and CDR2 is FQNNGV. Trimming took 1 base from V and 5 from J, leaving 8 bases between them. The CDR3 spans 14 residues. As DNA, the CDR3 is TGTGCCAGCAGCTTAGCCCCCGTTACCGGGGAGCTGTTTTTT. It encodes CASSLAPVTGELFF.

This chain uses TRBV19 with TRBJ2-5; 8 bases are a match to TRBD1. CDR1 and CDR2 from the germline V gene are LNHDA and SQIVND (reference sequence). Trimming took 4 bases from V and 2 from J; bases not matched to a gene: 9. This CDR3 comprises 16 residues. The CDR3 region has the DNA TGTGCCAGTAGTAGAGGACAGGGATTAGGTCAAGAGACCCAGTACTTC. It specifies CASSRGQGLGQETQYF.

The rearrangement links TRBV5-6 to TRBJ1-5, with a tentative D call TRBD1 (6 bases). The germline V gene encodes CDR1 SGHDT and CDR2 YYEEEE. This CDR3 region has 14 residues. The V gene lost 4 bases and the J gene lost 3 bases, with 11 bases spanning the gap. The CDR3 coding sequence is TGTGCCAGCAGCACGGACAGTAACAATCAGCCCCAGCATTTT. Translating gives CASSTDSNNQPQHF.

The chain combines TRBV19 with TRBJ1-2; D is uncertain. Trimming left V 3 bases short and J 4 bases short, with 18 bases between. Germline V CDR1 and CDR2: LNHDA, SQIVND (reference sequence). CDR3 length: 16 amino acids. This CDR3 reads CASSIWEGTGGYGYTF. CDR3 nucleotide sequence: TGTGCCAGTAGTATTTGGGAGGGCACTGGAGGCTATGGCTACACCTTC.

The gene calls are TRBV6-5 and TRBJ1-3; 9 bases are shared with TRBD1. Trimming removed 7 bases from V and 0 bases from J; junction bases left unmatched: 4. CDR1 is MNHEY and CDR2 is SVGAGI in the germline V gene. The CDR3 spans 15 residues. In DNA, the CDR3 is TGTGCCAGCAAATTGGGACAGGGCTCTGGAAACACCATATATTTT. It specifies CASKLGQGSGNTIYF.

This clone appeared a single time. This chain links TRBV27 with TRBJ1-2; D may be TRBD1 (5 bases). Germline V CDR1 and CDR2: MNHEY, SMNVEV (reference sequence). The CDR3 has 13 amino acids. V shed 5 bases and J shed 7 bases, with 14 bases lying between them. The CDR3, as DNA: TGTGCCAGCAGTCCTACTGGGGCGGTTGGCTACACCTTC. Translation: CASSPTGAVGYTF.

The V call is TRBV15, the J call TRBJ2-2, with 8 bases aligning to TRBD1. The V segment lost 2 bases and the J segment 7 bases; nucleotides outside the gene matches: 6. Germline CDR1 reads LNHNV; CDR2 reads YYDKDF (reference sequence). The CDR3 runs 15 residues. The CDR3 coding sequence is TGTGCCACCAGCAGAATACAGGGGGTTAGCGGGGAGCTGTTTTTT. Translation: CATSRIQGVSGELFF.

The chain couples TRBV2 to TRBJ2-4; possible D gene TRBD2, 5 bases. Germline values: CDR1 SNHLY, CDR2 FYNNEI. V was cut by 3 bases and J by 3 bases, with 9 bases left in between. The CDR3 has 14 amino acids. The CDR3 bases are TGTGCCAGCAGTGACGGGAAGAACAAAAACATTCAGTACTTC. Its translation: CASSDGKNKNIQYF.

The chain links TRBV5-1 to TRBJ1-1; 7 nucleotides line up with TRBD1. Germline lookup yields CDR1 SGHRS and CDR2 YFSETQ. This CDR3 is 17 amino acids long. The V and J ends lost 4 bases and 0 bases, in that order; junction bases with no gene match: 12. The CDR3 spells CASSLDRSVPVNTEAFF. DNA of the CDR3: TGCGCCAGCAGCCTGGACAGGTCCGTGCCTGTGAACACTGAAGCTTTCTTT.

This chain's CDR3 is CASSVTGNRDTQYF. CDR3 nucleotide sequence: TGTGCCAGCAGCGTTACAGGGAATCGGGATACGCAGTATTTT. The chain couples TRBV9 to TRBJ2-3; tentatively, D is TRBD1 (6 bases). The CDR3 runs 14 residues. The V end was cut by 2 bases, the J end by 6 bases, with 13 bases between. Germline values: CDR1 SGDLS, CDR2 YYNGEE.

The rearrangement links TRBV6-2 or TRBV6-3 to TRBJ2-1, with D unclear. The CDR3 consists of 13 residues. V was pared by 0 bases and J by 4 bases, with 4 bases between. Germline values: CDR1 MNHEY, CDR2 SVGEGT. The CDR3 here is CASSYSEYNEQFF. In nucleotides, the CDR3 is TGTGCCAGCAGTTACTCCGAGTACAATGAGCAGTTCTTC.

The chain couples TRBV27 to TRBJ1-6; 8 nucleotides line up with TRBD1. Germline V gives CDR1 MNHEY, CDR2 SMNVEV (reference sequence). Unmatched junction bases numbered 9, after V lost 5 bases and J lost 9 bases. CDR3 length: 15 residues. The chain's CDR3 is CASSPPGGRGSPLHF. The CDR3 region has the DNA TGTGCCAGCAGTCCTCCAGGGGGCCGCGGTTCACCCCTCCACTTT.

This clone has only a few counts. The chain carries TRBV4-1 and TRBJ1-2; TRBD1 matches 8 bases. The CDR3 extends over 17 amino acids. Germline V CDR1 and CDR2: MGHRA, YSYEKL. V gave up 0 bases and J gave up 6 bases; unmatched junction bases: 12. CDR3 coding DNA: TGCGCCAGCAGCCAAGAAGGACAGGGAGTTGTGTGGAATGGCTACACCTTC. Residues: CASSQEGQGVVWNGYTF.

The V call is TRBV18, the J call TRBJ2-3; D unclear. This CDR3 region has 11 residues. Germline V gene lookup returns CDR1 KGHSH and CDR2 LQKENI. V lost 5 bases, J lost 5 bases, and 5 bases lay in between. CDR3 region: CASSTVDTQYF. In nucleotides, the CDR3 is TGTGCCAGCTCAACGGTAGATACGCAGTATTTT.

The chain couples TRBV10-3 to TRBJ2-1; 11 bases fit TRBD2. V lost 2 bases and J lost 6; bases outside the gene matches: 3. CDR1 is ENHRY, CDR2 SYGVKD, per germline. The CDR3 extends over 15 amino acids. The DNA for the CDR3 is TGTGCCATCAGTGAGACTAGCGGGGGATCCAATGAGCAGTTCTTC. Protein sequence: CAISETSGGSNEQFF.

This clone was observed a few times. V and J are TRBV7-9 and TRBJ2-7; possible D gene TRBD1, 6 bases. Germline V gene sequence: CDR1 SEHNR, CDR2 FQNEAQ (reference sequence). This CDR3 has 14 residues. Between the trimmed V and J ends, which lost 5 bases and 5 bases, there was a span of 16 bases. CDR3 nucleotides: TGTGCCAGCAGCACCCGGGACACGGTGGACGAGCAGTACTTC. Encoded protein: CASSTRDTVDEQYF.

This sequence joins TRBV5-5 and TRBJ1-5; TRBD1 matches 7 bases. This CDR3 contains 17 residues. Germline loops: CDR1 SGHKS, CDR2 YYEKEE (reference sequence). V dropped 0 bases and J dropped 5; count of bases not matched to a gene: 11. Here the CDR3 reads CASSLGGEGAFHQPQHF. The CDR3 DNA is TGTGCCAGCAGCTTGGGGGGTGAGGGGGCCTTCCATCAGCCCCAGCATTTT.

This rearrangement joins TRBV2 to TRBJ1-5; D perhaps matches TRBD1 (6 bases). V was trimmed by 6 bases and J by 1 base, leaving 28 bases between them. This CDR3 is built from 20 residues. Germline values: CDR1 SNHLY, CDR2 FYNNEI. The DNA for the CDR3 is TGTGCCAGCAGAGGGGCCAGATCGGGACACCACGGAAGCAGCAATCAGCCCCAGCATTTT. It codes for CASRGARSGHHGSSNQPQHF.

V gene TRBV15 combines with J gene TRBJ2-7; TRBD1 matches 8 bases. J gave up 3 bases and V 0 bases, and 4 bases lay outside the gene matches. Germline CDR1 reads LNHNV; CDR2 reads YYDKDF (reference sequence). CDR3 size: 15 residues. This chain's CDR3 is CATSRDQTGVYEQYF. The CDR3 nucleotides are TGTGCCACCAGCAGAGACCAGACAGGGGTCTACGAGCAGTACTTC.